These 5 T cell receptor beta chains were all obtained from the same sample, sequenced in a study of control samples from healthy donors and cancer patients (dated by TCRdb to 2018 to 2020). The library was prepared using the immunoSEQ multiplex PCR assay. The immuneACCESS repertoire file appears here via TCRdb, limited to in-frame rearrangements. These files lack a portion of the clones; in checked studies, under half of the deficit traces to unresolved V genes, and the cause of the others is not known. This specimen's table enumerates fewer than 200,000 clones. The ten largest clonotypes hold about 2.2% of the sample. Sample: blood. The receptor set was obtained from a woman between 25 and 40 years old in good health.

The J gene is TRBJ1-3, the V gene TRBV24-1, with D possibly matching TRBD1 (5 bases). Germline V gene lookup returns CDR1 KGHDR and CDR2 SFDVKD. The CDR3 covers 11 residues. V lost 10 bases to trimming and J lost 3 bases, with 6 bases between them. Written as DNA, the CDR3 is TGTGCCACTAGGGGTGGAAACACCATATATTTT. Translation: CATRGGNTIYF.

The rearrangement uses TRBV28 and TRBJ2-2; 8 nucleotides line up with TRBD1. The CDR3 extends over 16 amino acids. The J segment lost 1 base and the V segment lost 1 base, leaving 2 bases of the junction unmatched. CDR1 and CDR2 from the germline V gene are MDHEN and SYDVKM. The CDR3 is CASSLLGTGNTGELFF. The CDR3, as DNA: TGTGCCAGCAGTTTATTGGGGACAGGGAACACCGGGGAGCTGTTTTTT. The variable domain in full, completed from reference TRBV28 and TRBJ2-2, reads DVKVTQSSRYLVKRTGEKVFLECVQDMDHENMFWYRQDPGLGLRLIYFSYDVKMKEKGDIPEGYSVSREKKERFSLILESASTNQTSMYLCASSLLGTGNTGELFFGEGSRLTVL.

With regard to this clone: Other DNA variants within this sample encode the same CDR3. This rearrangement joins TRBV5-1 to TRBJ1-2, with D perhaps TRBD1 (5 bases). Germline values: CDR1 SGHRS, CDR2 YFSETQ. V lost 4 bases and J lost 6, with 10 bases in between. The CDR3 has 12 amino acids. The CDR3 reads CASSPGRNGYTF. The CDR3 DNA reads as TGCGCCAGCAGCCCAGGGCGGAATGGCTACACCTTC.

The chain is built from TRBV3-1 (or the pseudogene TRBV3-2) and TRBJ1-6, with 8 bases matching TRBD1. The CDR3 covers 17 residues. CDR1 is LGHDT, CDR2 YNNKEL, per germline (reference sequence). After removal of 1 base from V and 0 bases from J, the junction contained 2 bases not matched to a gene. The CDR3 region is CASSQGDRSSYNSPLHF. In nucleotides, the CDR3 is TGTGCCAGCAGCCAAGGGGACAGGAGCTCCTATAATTCACCCCTCCACTTT.

The gene calls are TRBV28 and TRBJ2-7, with no clear D. Germline loops: CDR1 MDHEN, CDR2 SYDVKM. This CDR3 has 12 amino acids. V lost 7 bases and J lost 0, with 7 bases in between. Here the CDR3 DNA reads TGTGCCAGCACCGTCAGCTCCTACGAGCAGTACTTC. This codes for CASTVSSYEQYF.